What follows are 2 T cell receptor beta chains derived from one specimen sequenced in a study of blood T cell repertoires in COVID-19. The table came from immunoSEQ multiplex PCR; TCRdb's copy has only in-frame clones and leaves some out. The data hold some 240,000 clones, with 82% observed a single time. Sequenced input: peripheral blood. The receptor set was obtained from a woman between 70 and 85 years old with COVID-19, enrolled during active disease.

The chain is built from TRBV10-3 and TRBJ2-1, with 7 bases identical to TRBD1. CDR3 length equals 14 residues. With 4 bases clipped from V and 5 bases from J, the junction kept 5 bases outside the gene matches. CDR1 ENHRY and CDR2 SYGVKD come from the germline V gene. The CDR3 is CAISGQGDNNEQFF. CDR3 nucleotide sequence: TGTGCCATCAGTGGACAGGGAGATAACAATGAGCAGTTCTTC.

This chain uses TRBV9 with TRBJ2-2; D not certain. Trimming removed 4 bases at V and 5 bases at J, with 9 bases between. The CDR3 runs 13 residues. CDR1 is SGDLS, CDR2 YYNGEE, per germline. The CDR3 sequence is CASSPAMTGELFF. The CDR3 DNA follows: TGTGCCAGCAGCCCCGCTATGACCGGGGAGCTGTTTTTT.